This TCR beta chain was observed in a study of blood T cell repertoires in COVID-19. Whole-study context: Whether acute or convalescent, the COVID-19 samples came from the United States, Italy and Spain. T cells, B-cell-depleted T cells, or PBMCs supplied cDNA or gDNA.

The germline V gene has CDR1 SQVTM and CDR2 ANQGSEA. The CDR3 extends over 15 amino acids. V was pared by 2 bases and J by 6 bases, with 19 bases between. Source study methods: Estimation of nucleated cell counts relied on the amplification of reference gene primers. The assay was immunoSEQ multiplex PCR, and TCRdb's table has in-frame clones only and misses some. The D gene and trimming were derived from the DNA, and the V and J assignments and clone size from that table. This table has some 41,000 clones, 81% appearing once. The rearrangement joins TRBV29-1 to TRBJ1-1; possibly TRBD1 for D (6 bases). Sequencing was carried out using peripheral blood. The receptor comes from a man aged 40-49 years with active or convalescent COVID-19. CDR3 DNA sequence: TGCAGCGTTGAAAAGGCAGGGGTGCGACTTTCTGAAGCTTTCTTT. As protein: CSVEKAGVRLSEAFF.